Only one count was recorded for the clone carrying this T cell receptor (beta chain). Repertoires were generated with immunoSEQ multiplex PCR, while TCRdb's copy carries only in-frame clones and drops some. The sample has 200,000 to 250,000 clones, about 80% seen once. Cohorts were based on clinical histories the participants reported. Participants in the exposed group had met a COVID-19 case in the 2 weeks before joining the study. The data originate from a study of blood T cell repertoires in COVID-19. Study-level background: Sites across the United States, Italy and Spain contributed samples from acute and convalescent COVID-19. The cDNA or gDNA used as material had been derived from T cells, B-cell-depleted T cells, or PBMCs.

Per the germline V gene, CDR1 is KGHSH and CDR2 is LQKENI. This CDR3 is 16 amino acids long. V was shortened by 5 bases and J by 3 bases, with 18 bases between the two germline ends. The TCR comes from a woman aged 45-65 years who had been exposed to COVID-19. What was sequenced was PBMCs or T cells enriched from blood (not recorded which). V usage is TRBV18 and J usage is TRBJ2-3; D might be TRBD2 (6 bases). The CDR3: CASSWAQGLRTDTQYF. The CDR3, as DNA: TGTGCCAGCTCATGGGCGCAGGGACTCAGGACAGATACGCAGTATTTT.